This T cell receptor (beta chain) was documented in a study of Graves' ophthalmopathy and Graves' hyperthyroidism. Study information: Peripheral blood was gathered at the point of initial diagnosis, before any treatment started. Study-wide results and caveats: Ophthalmopathy progression was predicted by the model at less than 71% sensitivity and 72.22% specificity.

This clonotype appeared a few times. Its target is unknown. Using RNA transcripts, the TCR beta CDR3 regions were amplified. The first round was an RT-PCR with HTBI primers, and the second round was a multiplex PCR. TCRdb independently ran MiXCR on the multiplex PCR reads; one entry per CDR3 protein. This sample carries roughly 380,000 distinct CDR3 sequences, 15% of them seen once, and the ten largest clones take 5.5% to 8%. This CDR3 is built from 17 residues. Per germline, CDR1 KGHDR and CDR2 SFDVKD. The V and J ends lost 4 bases and 0 bases, in that order; junction bases with no gene match: 7. Hyperthyroidism was new, under 2 months, in patients aged 18 to 65. Pregnant or lactating patients and those with other autoimmune diseases or uncontrolled infections were excluded.

The sample comprised peripheral blood. J is TRBJ2-2 and V is TRBV24-1; 7 bases are shared with TRBD1. The receptor's source is a woman aged 18 to 35 with stable Graves' hyperthyroidism. As DNA, the CDR3 is TGTGCCACCAGTGAACAAGACAGGGCTACGAACACCGGGGAGCTGTTTTTT. As protein: CATSEQDRATNTGELFF.